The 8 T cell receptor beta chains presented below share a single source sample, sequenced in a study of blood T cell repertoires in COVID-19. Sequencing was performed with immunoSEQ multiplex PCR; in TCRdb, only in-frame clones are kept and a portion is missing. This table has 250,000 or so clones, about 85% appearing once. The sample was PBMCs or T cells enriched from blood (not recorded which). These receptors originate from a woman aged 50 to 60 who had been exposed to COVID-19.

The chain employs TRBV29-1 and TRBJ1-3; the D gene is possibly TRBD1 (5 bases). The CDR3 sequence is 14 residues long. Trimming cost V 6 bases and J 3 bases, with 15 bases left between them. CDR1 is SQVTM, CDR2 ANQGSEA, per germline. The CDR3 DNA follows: TGCAGCGTCCCTGACAGATTCTATGGAAACACCATATATTTT. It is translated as CSVPDRFYGNTIYF.

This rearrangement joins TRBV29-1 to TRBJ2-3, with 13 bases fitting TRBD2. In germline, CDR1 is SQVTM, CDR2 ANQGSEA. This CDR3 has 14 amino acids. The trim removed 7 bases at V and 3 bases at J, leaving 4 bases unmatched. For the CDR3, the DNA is TGCAGCGCCTTACTAGCGGGGGGGACAGATACGCAGTATTTT. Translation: CSALLAGGTDTQYF.

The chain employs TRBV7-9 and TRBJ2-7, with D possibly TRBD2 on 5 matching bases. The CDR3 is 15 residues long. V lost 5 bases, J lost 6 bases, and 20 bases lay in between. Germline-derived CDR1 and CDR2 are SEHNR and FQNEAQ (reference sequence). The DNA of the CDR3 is TGTGCCAGCAGCCCCCCCGAGAGGGTAGTAGGCGAGCAGTACTTC. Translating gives CASSPPERVVGEQYF.

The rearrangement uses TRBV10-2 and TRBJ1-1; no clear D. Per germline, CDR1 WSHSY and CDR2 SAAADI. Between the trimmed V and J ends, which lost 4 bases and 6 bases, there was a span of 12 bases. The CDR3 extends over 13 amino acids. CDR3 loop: CASSVGSGPEAFF. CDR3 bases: TGCGCCAGCAGTGTAGGATCGGGTCCTGAAGCTTTCTTT.

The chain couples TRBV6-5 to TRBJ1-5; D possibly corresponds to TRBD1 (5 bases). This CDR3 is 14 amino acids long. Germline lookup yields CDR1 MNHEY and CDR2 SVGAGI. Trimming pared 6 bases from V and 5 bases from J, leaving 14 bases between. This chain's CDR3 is CASRQGLVHQPQHF. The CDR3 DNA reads TGTGCCAGCAGGCAGGGACTCGTACATCAGCCCCAGCATTTT.

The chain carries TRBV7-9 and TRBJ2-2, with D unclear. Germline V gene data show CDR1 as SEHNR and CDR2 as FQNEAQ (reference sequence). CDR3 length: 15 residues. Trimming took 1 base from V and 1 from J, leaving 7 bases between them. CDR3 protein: CASSLVSQNTGELFF. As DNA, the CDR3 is TGTGCCAGCAGCTTAGTTTCACAGAACACCGGGGAGCTGTTTTTT.

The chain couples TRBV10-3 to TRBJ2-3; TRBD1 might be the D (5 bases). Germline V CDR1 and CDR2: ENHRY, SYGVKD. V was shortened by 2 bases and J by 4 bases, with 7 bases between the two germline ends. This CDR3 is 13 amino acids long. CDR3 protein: CAISETRADTQYF. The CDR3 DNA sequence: TGTGCCATCAGTGAGACCAGGGCAGATACGCAGTATTTT.

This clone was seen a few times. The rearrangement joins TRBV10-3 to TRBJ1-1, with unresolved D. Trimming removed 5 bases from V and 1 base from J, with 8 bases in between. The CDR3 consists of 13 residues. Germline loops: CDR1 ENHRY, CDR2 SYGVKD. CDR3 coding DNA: TGTGCCATCAGTCGAGGAGGGAACACTGAAGCTTTCTTT. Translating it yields CAISRGGNTEAFF.